This record covers a single TCR beta chain. The data stem from a study of blood T cell repertoires in COVID-19. Some clones are missing from TCRdb's copy, which holds only in-frame ones; the method was immunoSEQ multiplex PCR. The table records 190,000 or so clones, more than 75% of them present only once. The length of the CDR3 is 17 residues. The germline V gene encodes CDR1 ENHRY and CDR2 SYGVKD. With V trimmed by 6 bases and J by 4 bases, 14 bases remained unmatched. Sequencing input: peripheral blood. The sequence derives from a man aged 35-49 years with active or convalescent COVID-19. The chain links TRBV10-3 to TRBJ1-2, with 10 bases lining up with TRBD1. CDR3 region: CAISMLGQGPRGYGYTF. CDR3 DNA sequence: TGTGCCATCAGCATGTTGGGACAGGGGCCCCGGGGCTATGGCTACACCTTC.